These 23 T cell receptor beta chains were all obtained from the same sample, sequenced in a study of cytomegalovirus exposure and HLA in healthy donors. The PCR was carried out with 60 Vbeta primers and 13 Jbeta primers. Some clones are missing from TCRdb's copy, which holds only in-frame ones; the method was immunoSEQ multiplex PCR. The sample shows around 110,000 clones, 66% of them seen only once. Sequencing was performed on PBMCs. The receptors were gathered from a man between 18 and 35 years old in good health and CMV-seronegative.

The chain couples TRBV6-1 to TRBJ1-1; D uncertain. CDR1 MNHNS and CDR2 SASEGT come from the germline V gene. V was cut by 0 bases and J by 5 bases, with 7 bases left in between. The CDR3 has 13 residues. This chain's CDR3 is CASSEARRTEAFF. In DNA, the CDR3 is TGTGCCAGCAGTGAAGCGCGCAGGACTGAAGCTTTCTTT.

This chain joins TRBV28 and TRBJ2-3, with D possibly being TRBD1 (6 bases). The germline gives CDR1 MDHEN, CDR2 SYDVKM. V was clipped by 5 bases and J by 3 bases, with 9 bases between them. The CDR3 is made up of 13 amino acids. The CDR3 reads CASSPGDTDTQYF. The CDR3 DNA is TGTGCCAGCAGTCCAGGGGATACAGATACGCAGTATTTT. The full variable domain, with the rest looked up from reference TRBV28 and TRBJ2-3, is DVKVTQSSRYLVKRTGEKVFLECVQDMDHENMFWYRQDPGLGLRLIYFSYDVKMKEKGDIPEGYSVSREKKERFSLILESASTNQTSMYLCASSPGDTDTQYFGPGTRLTVL.

The genes are TRBV28 and TRBJ2-7; 8 nucleotides align to TRBD2. The germline V gene has CDR1 MDHEN and CDR2 SYDVKM. Trimming took 5 bases from V and 7 from J; bases not matched to a gene: 10. CDR3 size: 14 residues. CDR3 nucleotides: TGTGCCAGCAGTGGCGGGGGGCCCGCCTTAGAGCAGTACTTC. This translates into CASSGGGPALEQYF.

The chain carries TRBV19 and TRBJ2-1; 11 bases line up with TRBD2. Germline V CDR1 and CDR2: LNHDA, SQIVND (reference sequence). With 5 bases clipped from V and 13 bases from J, the junction kept 7 bases outside the gene matches. There are 13 residues in the CDR3. CDR3 sequence (DNA): TGTGCCAGTAGTCTACGGACTAGCGGGCTTCAGTTCTTC. This encodes CASSLRTSGLQFF. Supplemented by reference TRBV19 and TRBJ2-1, the full variable domain reads DGGITQSPKYLFRKEGQNVTLSCEQNLNHDAMYWYRQDPGQGLRLIYYSQIVNDFQKGDIAEGYSVSREKKESFPLTVTSAQKNPTAFYLCASSLRTSGLQFFGPGTRLTVL.

The chain carries TRBV4-3 and TRBJ2-2; 8 bases map to TRBD2. The junction had 10 bases not matched to a gene; V was cut back by 0 bases and J by 4 bases. Germline CDR1 is LGHNA and CDR2 is YSLEER. The CDR3 consists of 18 residues. In DNA, the CDR3 is TGCGCCAGCAGCCAAGATTTAAGGGCGGGAGGTGCCACCGGGGAGCTGTTTTTT. Protein product: CASSQDLRAGGATGELFF.

This chain links TRBV15 with TRBJ1-1, with D tentatively TRBD1 (5 bases). CDR1 and CDR2 (germline): LNHNV, YYDKDF (reference sequence). CDR3 size: 15 residues. Between the trimmed V and J ends, which lost 0 bases and 4 bases, there was a span of 12 bases. The DNA of the CDR3 is TGTGCCACCAGCAGAGATCGGGTAGGGGCCACTGAAGCTTTCTTT. It is translated as CATSRDRVGATEAFF. Full variable domain (remainder filled in from reference TRBV15 and TRBJ1-1): DAMVIQNPRYQVTQFGKPVTLSCSQTLNHNVMYWYQQKSSQAPKLLFHYYDKDFNNEADTPDNFQSRRPNTSFCFLDIRSPGLGDTAMYLCATSRDRVGATEAFFGQGTRLTVV.

The chain joins TRBV7-9 to TRBJ2-5; 7 bases are shared with TRBD1. Germline CDR1 and CDR2: SEHNR and FQNEAQ (reference sequence). The CDR3 runs 14 residues. J was trimmed by 4 bases and V by 2 bases; bases with no gene match: 4. The CDR3 loop is CASSLRDSLETQYF. DNA for the CDR3: TGTGCCAGCAGCTTAAGGGACAGTTTAGAGACCCAGTACTTC.

The chain carries TRBV19 and TRBJ1-1; perhaps TRBD1 as D (6 bases). This CDR3 comprises 14 residues. V was shortened by 7 bases and J by 1 base, with 13 bases between the two germline ends. CDR1 and CDR2 (germline): LNHDA, SQIVND (reference sequence). In DNA form, the CDR3 reads TGTGCCAGTATTAAGGGGGAAAGGAACACTGAAGCTTTCTTT. The encoded protein is CASIKGERNTEAFF.

V gene TRBV29-1 combines with J gene TRBJ1-3, with unresolved D. Germline V gene lookup returns CDR1 SQVTM and CDR2 ANQGSEA. The CDR3 consists of 13 residues. Trimming removed 3 bases from V and 1 base from J, with 7 bases in between. CDR3 sequence reads: CSVDVRSGNTIYF. The CDR3 DNA follows: TGCAGCGTTGATGTCAGATCTGGAAACACCATATATTTT.

The chain has TRBV27 and TRBJ2-1; 7 positions match TRBD2. The V and J ends lost 5 bases and 5 bases, in that order; junction bases with no gene match: 15. The CDR3 has 17 amino acids. Germline assignment: CDR1 MNHEY and CDR2 SMNVEV (reference sequence). The DNA of the CDR3 is TGTGCCAGCAGTCCGACTATGGGGCGGGGGTACAACAATGAGCAGTTCTTC. This translates into CASSPTMGRGYNNEQFF.

In its sample, this clone was seen once. The V call is TRBV25-1, the J call TRBJ2-7, with 9 nucleotides matching TRBD2. V lost 4 bases to trimming and J lost 3 bases; unmatched junction nucleotides: 1. The CDR3 consists of 13 residues. Germline-derived CDR1 and CDR2 are MGHDK and SYGVNS. The CDR3, as DNA: TGTGCCAGCAGTGGCGGGGGGGACTACGAGCAGTACTTC. Amino acids: CASSGGGDYEQYF.

This clone turned up a few times. The chain couples TRBV29-1 to TRBJ2-3; 11 bases are shared with TRBD2. V trimming: 3 bases; J trimming: 6 bases; junction bases outside the gene matches: 5. Germline CDR1 SQVTM, CDR2 ANQGSEA. The CDR3 is 14 amino acids. The CDR3 coding sequence is TGCAGCGTTGAGCTGGTAGCGGGAGGGGATACGCAGTATTTT. Translated, it gives CSVELVAGGDTQYF.

This clone was recorded a few times. This chain joins TRBV30 and TRBJ2-5; the D is unclear. The CDR3 is 14 residues long. With 0 bases removed from V and 2 bases from J, the gap between germline ends came to 10 bases. CDR1 is GTSNPN and CDR2 is SVGIG in the germline V gene (reference sequence). For the CDR3, the DNA is TGTGCCTGGAGTGTACTTGCGTGGCAAGAGACCCAGTACTTC. It translates to CAWSVLAWQETQYF.

V and J are TRBV27 and TRBJ2-7; 7 positions agree with TRBD2. Germline CDR1 MNHEY, CDR2 SMNVEV (reference sequence). Trimming removed 2 bases from V and 0 bases from J; junction bases left unmatched: 4. This CDR3 region has 15 residues. CDR3 residues: CASSLGLAVSYEQYF. Here the CDR3 DNA reads TGTGCCAGCAGTTTAGGGCTAGCGGTCTCCTACGAGCAGTACTTC.

There are a few counts of this clone. The CDR3 DNA follows: TGTGCCAGCAGTTTTTCAGGGCCCACCGGGGAGCTGTTTTTT. This codes for CASSFSGPTGELFF. The chain joins TRBV6-1 to TRBJ2-2; D possibly corresponds to TRBD1 (5 bases). V was clipped by 5 bases and J by 4 bases, with 11 bases between them. Germline CDR1 and CDR2: MNHNS and SASEGT. The CDR3 extends over 14 amino acids.

V is TRBV4-1 and J is TRBJ2-5; D is uncertain. From germline, CDR1 is MGHRA and CDR2 YSYEKL. V shed 1 base and J shed 4 bases, with 10 bases lying between them. The CDR3 has 14 amino acids. CDR3 in DNA: TGCGCCAGCAGCCAAGTAAGAGATGGAGAGACCCAGTACTTC. Protein: CASSQVRDGETQYF.

This clone was detected only once. CDR3 protein: CASSQLLGQGVLYEQYF. The DNA of the CDR3 is TGCGCCAGCAGCCAACTCTTGGGACAGGGGGTTCTCTACGAGCAGTACTTC. This chain links TRBV4-1 with TRBJ2-7; 11 bases are a match to TRBD1. CDR1 is MGHRA and CDR2 is YSYEKL in the germline V gene. The CDR3 extends over 17 amino acids. The junction had 9 bases not matched to a gene; V was cut back by 2 bases and J by 3 bases.

The chain carries TRBV29-1 and TRBJ1-2; tentatively, D is TRBD1 (5 bases). CDR3 size: 11 residues. CDR1 and CDR2 from the germline V gene are SQVTM and ANQGSEA. Trimming cost V 3 bases and J 10 bases, with 12 bases left between them. This CDR3 is CSVEARGVYTF. CDR3 sequence (DNA): TGCAGCGTTGAGGCCCGGGGGGTCTACACCTTC.

V usage is TRBV18 and J usage is TRBJ1-5, with 8 nucleotides matching TRBD1. Germline CDR1 and CDR2: KGHSH and LQKENI. The CDR3 has 15 residues. The V gene end was trimmed by 3 bases and the J gene end by 2 bases; junction bases not matched to a gene: 3. The CDR3 nucleotides read TGTGCCAGCTCACCTACGACAGGGGGCAATCAGCCCCAGCATTTT. This encodes CASSPTTGGNQPQHF. The full variable domain, in which reference TRBV18 and TRBJ1-5 provide the parts outside the CDR3, is NAGVMQNPRHLVRRRGQEARLRCSPMKGHSHVYWYRQLPEEGLKFMVYLQKENIIDESGMPKERFSAEFPKEGPSILRIQQVVRGDSAAYFCASSPTTGGNQPQHFGDGTRLSIL.

J is TRBJ2-3 and V is TRBV14, with 7 bases lining up with TRBD1. Trimming cost V 3 bases and J 3 bases; bases outside gene matches: 12. The CDR3 runs to 17 residues. CDR1 SGHDN and CDR2 FVKESK come from the germline V gene. The CDR3 coding sequence is TGTGCCAGCAGCCACCTCGGGGAGCTGGACAGGACAGATACGCAGTATTTT. Translating it yields CASSHLGELDRTDTQYF.

This clone was seen a few times. The rearrangement uses TRBV27 and TRBJ1-4; D remains ambiguous. CDR3 length: 14 residues. Germline loops: CDR1 MNHEY, CDR2 SMNVEV (reference sequence). The V and J ends lost 3 bases and 3 bases respectively, with 8 bases between them. CDR3 bases: TGTGCCAGCAGTTTTAGTTTTTCTAATGAAAAACTGTTTTTT. Translating gives CASSFSFSNEKLFF.

The CDR3 loop reads CASTEGGRRQNTEAFF. The CDR3 region has the DNA TGTGCCAGCACCGAGGGGGGGCGGAGGCAAAATACTGAAGCTTTCTTT. The genes are TRBV2 and TRBJ1-1; possibly TRBD1 for D (6 bases). Germline V CDR1 and CDR2: SNHLY, FYNNEI. This CDR3 is built from 16 residues. V was clipped by 7 bases and J by 5 bases, with 23 bases between them. Looking up the rest from reference TRBV2 and TRBJ1-1 gives the full variable domain: EPEVTQTPSHQVTQMGQEVILRCVPISNHLYFYWYRQILGQKVEFLVSFYNNEISEKSEIFDDQFSVERPDGSNFTLKIRSTKLEDSAMYFCASTEGGRRQNTEAFFGQGTRLTVV.

The table lists this clone with a count of one. This rearrangement joins TRBV7-2 to TRBJ2-1; TRBD2 agrees at 14 bases. Per the germline V gene, CDR1 is SGHTA and CDR2 is FQGNSA. V shed 0 bases, J shed 0 bases, and the junction held 7 bases outside the gene matches. CDR3 length: 20 amino acids. Here the CDR3 reads CASSLAGLAGVRDSYNEQFF. CDR3 coding DNA: TGTGCCAGCAGCTTAGCGGGACTAGCGGGAGTGCGGGACTCCTACAATGAGCAGTTCTTC.